The 19 T cell receptor beta chains presented below share a single source sample, sequenced in a study of T-cell reconstitution after alpha-beta-depleted transplantation in children. The authors prepared the TCRbeta library with unique molecular identifiers. TCRdb fed the PCR reads into MiXCR, producing one record per CDR3 protein. The sample has some 350,000 distinct CDR3 sequences, roughly 15% seen once; the top ten hold roughly 40%. This specimen consisted of PBMCs, mostly from graft donor cells, obtained 360 days after TCRalphabeta/CD19-depleted stem cell transplant. These receptors all come from a male patient aged 2-9 years who had a stem cell transplant for acute lymphoblastic leukemia, so the T cells may come from the graft donor.

This clonotype was observed a few times. This CDR3 reads CASRGTRRTAYEQYF. In nucleotides, the CDR3 is TGTGCCAGCAGGGGAACCCGACGGACTGCCTACGAGCAGTACTTC. The chain links TRBV6-1 to TRBJ2-7; TRBD2 is a possible D gene (5 bases). Per the germline V gene, CDR1 is MNHNS and CDR2 is SASEGT. V was cut by 6 bases and J by 2 bases, with 17 bases left in between. This CDR3 comprises 15 residues.

V usage is TRBV4-3 and J usage is TRBJ2-7; 11 bases align to TRBD2. With 3 bases clipped from V and 2 bases from J, the junction kept 3 bases outside the gene matches. From germline, CDR1 is LGHNA and CDR2 YSLEER. The CDR3 runs 15 residues. The CDR3 is CASSQLLAGAYEQYF. CDR3 nucleotides: TGCGCCAGCAGCCAGTTACTAGCGGGGGCCTACGAGCAGTACTTC.

This clonotype was observed at least ten times. The CDR3 reads CASSQGTGQVHRTRLFF. The CDR3 nucleotides are TGTGCCAGCAGCCAAGGAACAGGGCAGGTTCATAGAACTCGGCTGTTCTTC. The rearrangement joins TRBV14 to TRBJ2-1; perhaps TRBD1 as D (6 bases). Germline CDR1 SGHDN, CDR2 FVKESK. The CDR3 spans 17 residues. Trimming took 1 base from V and 15 from J, leaving 28 bases between them.

This chain connects TRBV27 to TRBJ2-7; 9 nucleotides align to TRBD2. The CDR3 runs 14 residues. The germline CDR1 and CDR2 sequences are MNHEY and SMNVEV (reference sequence). The trim removed 4 bases at V and 3 bases at J, leaving 4 bases unmatched. The CDR3 DNA is TGTGCCAGCAGTTCCGGACTAGCGTTCTACGAGCAGTACTTC. It codes for CASSSGLAFYEQYF.

This clonotype was seen a handful of times. The chain couples TRBV3-1 to TRBJ2-5, with 10 bases fitting TRBD2. Germline-derived CDR1 and CDR2 are LGHDT and YNNKEL (reference sequence). The CDR3 extends over 16 amino acids. With 3 bases clipped from V and 8 bases from J, the junction kept 12 bases outside the gene matches. In nucleotides, the CDR3 is TGTGCCAGCAGCCAGATGAGCGGGAGGGCCGTGTTAACCCAGTACTTC. This gives the protein CASSQMSGRAVLTQYF.

V gene TRBV19 combines with J gene TRBJ1-2, with D unresolved. CDR3 length equals 10 residues. Germline V CDR1 and CDR2: LNHDA, SQIVND (reference sequence). Trimming pared 8 bases from V and 4 bases from J, leaving 5 bases between. This chain's CDR3 is CASSGYGYTF. CDR3 bases: TGTGCCAGTTCGGGCTATGGCTACACCTTC.

CDR3 DNA sequence: TGTGCCAGCAGCGTAGTCACAGGGGCCCTCCAGTTCTTC. It codes for CASSVVTGALQFF. The chain employs TRBV9 and TRBJ2-1, with 7 bases lining up with TRBD1. After removal of 0 bases from V and 13 bases from J, the junction contained 7 bases not matched to a gene. The germline gives CDR1 SGDLS, CDR2 YYNGEE. The CDR3 has 13 residues.

The chain carries TRBV30 and TRBJ2-1, with D possibly TRBD1 on 5 matching bases. The V end was cut by 4 bases, the J end by 5 bases, with 9 bases between. The CDR3 is made up of 12 amino acids. From germline, CDR1 is GTSNPN and CDR2 SVGIG (reference sequence). The CDR3 sequence: CAWKGLNNEQFF. CDR3 sequence (DNA): TGTGCCTGGAAGGGGCTCAACAATGAGCAGTTCTTC.

This clonotype was seen a handful of times. This CDR3 is CAAGKGGSYNEQFF. The CDR3 DNA sequence: TGCGCCGCAGGAAAAGGGGGCTCCTACAATGAGCAGTTCTTC. The V call is TRBV5-1, the J call TRBJ2-1; TRBD1 is a possible D gene (6 bases). Germline-derived CDR1 and CDR2 are SGHRS and YFSETQ. Trimming stripped 10 bases from V and 0 bases from J, with 14 bases between. The CDR3 is made up of 14 amino acids.

This clonotype showed up just a few times. CDR3 DNA sequence: TGTGCCAGCAGCTTACACGACTCTGGAAACACCATATATTTT. Translated: CASSLHDSGNTIYF. V usage is TRBV7-8 and J usage is TRBJ1-3; D remains ambiguous. Germline V gene sequence: CDR1 SGHVS, CDR2 FQNEAQ. CDR3 length: 14 residues. V lost 2 bases and J 0 bases, leaving 5 bases between the germline ends.

This clonotype was seen repeatedly, ten times or more. This chain connects TRBV5-1 to TRBJ2-5; D ambiguous. The CDR3 runs 16 residues. Germline assignment: CDR1 SGHRS and CDR2 YFSETQ. V was shortened by 2 bases and J by 4 bases, with 18 bases between the two germline ends. CDR3 sequence reads: CASSFGPRGYRETQYF. The CDR3, as DNA: TGCGCCAGCAGCTTTGGTCCTAGAGGCTATCGAGAGACCCAGTACTTC.

The rearrangement joins TRBV6-1 to TRBJ2-5, with a possible D match to TRBD1 (5 bases). Germline CDR1 MNHNS, CDR2 SASEGT. The germline V and J ends were trimmed by 5 bases and 4 bases, with 11 bases remaining between them. CDR3 size: 13 residues. CDR3 sequence reads: CASSKGWRETQYF. CDR3 coding DNA: TGTGCCAGCAGTAAGGGGTGGCGAGAGACCCAGTACTTC.

This rearrangement joins TRBV10-3 to TRBJ2-1; TRBD1 matches at 11 bases. Trimming at V came to 5 bases and at J to 7 bases, leaving 1 base not matched to a gene. CDR1 and CDR2 (germline): ENHRY, SYGVKD. The CDR3 sequence is 13 residues long. Here the CDR3 DNA reads TGTGCCATCAGTAGGGACAGGGGGAATGAGCAGTTCTTC. This encodes CAISRDRGNEQFF.

As DNA, the CDR3 is TGTGCCACCAGCAGAGATAGGCGCCGGTCCAATGAGCAGTTCTTC. Protein product: CATSRDRRRSNEQFF. This chain links TRBV15 with TRBJ2-1, with unresolved D. The CDR3 covers 15 residues. Trimming removed 0 bases from V and 6 bases from J, with 12 bases in between. From germline, CDR1 is LNHNV and CDR2 YYDKDF (reference sequence).

The gene calls are TRBV11-1 and TRBJ2-1, with TRBD2 matching 10 bases. There are 17 residues in the CDR3. V lost 5 bases to trimming and J lost 10 bases; unmatched junction nucleotides: 17. Looked up from germline, CDR1 is SGHAT and CDR2 is FQDESV (reference sequence). CDR3 sequence: CASSLSPVLAGVWEQFF. The CDR3 DNA is TGTGCCAGCAGCCTAAGTCCCGTTCTAGCGGGAGTATGGGAGCAGTTCTTC.

CDR3 in amino acids: CASSERVQGQGVKAFF. CDR3 nucleotides: TGTGCCAGCAGTGAAAGAGTCCAGGGACAGGGAGTTAAAGCTTTCTTT. V and J are TRBV25-1 and TRBJ1-1; 9 bases line up with TRBD1. The V gene end was trimmed by 2 bases and the J gene end by 9 bases; junction bases not matched to a gene: 13. This CDR3 is 16 amino acids long. Germline V lookup: CDR1 MGHDK, CDR2 SYGVNS.

This clonotype has ten or more counts. This chain joins TRBV12-3 or TRBV12-4 and TRBJ1-1; 8 nucleotides agree with TRBD1. This CDR3 has 14 residues. The V segment lost 0 bases and the J segment 11 bases; nucleotides outside the gene matches: 8. The CDR3 loop reads CASSLASYRGLAFF. CDR3 DNA: TGTGCCAGCAGTTTAGCTAGTTACAGGGGGTTGGCTTTCTTT.

The chain joins TRBV5-1 to TRBJ2-7, with unresolved D. This CDR3 comprises 12 residues. V lost 4 bases and J 5 bases, leaving 10 bases between the germline ends. The germline V gene encodes CDR1 SGHRS and CDR2 YFSETQ. The CDR3 region is CASSSFPHEQYF. CDR3 nucleotides: TGCGCCAGCAGCAGTTTTCCCCACGAGCAGTACTTC.

The chain couples TRBV10-3 to TRBJ2-1; D remains unclear. CDR3 size: 13 residues. V lost 7 bases and J lost 10, with 17 bases in between. The germline V gene has CDR1 ENHRY and CDR2 SYGVKD. CDR3 in DNA: TGTGCCATCAATAATGAGGTGTTTAGGGAGCAGTTCTTC. Translation gives CAINNEVFREQFF.